This T cell receptor (beta chain) was sequenced during a study of blood T cell repertoires in COVID-19. From germline, CDR1 is MGHRA and CDR2 YSYEKL. The CDR3 sequence is 18 residues long. V trimming: 0 bases; J trimming: 8 bases; junction bases outside the gene matches: 15. Profiled with immunoSEQ multiplex PCR; TCRdb holds only in-frame clones, not every one. The table includes about 140,000 clones, over 60% detected once. This sequence originates from an elderly man with acute or convalescent COVID-19. The source material was peripheral blood. The V gene is TRBV4-1, the J gene TRBJ1-3, with 8 nucleotides matching TRBD1. CDR3 nucleotides: TGCGCCAGCAGCCAAGACATGCGGGACAGGAACAAAGGGTACACCATATATTTT. It specifies CASSQDMRDRNKGYTIYF.